A selection of T cell receptor beta chains follows, all from one sample in a study of T cells in Graves' hyperthyroidism and ophthalmopathy. TCRdb re-called the multiplex PCR reads through MiXCR, storing one row per CDR3 protein. The table includes some 530,000 distinct CDR3 sequences, 22% detected once. Specimen: blood. These receptor sequences come from a woman aged 70-85 years with Graves' ophthalmopathy. Each CDR3 is given with its conserved first and last residue. D genes are given only for firm matches. Where a row states a size, it is once, few, many or the class of an expanded clone; other rows omit it.

-	-	TRBV5-1	TRBJ1-6	CASSASGTVVNSPLHF	TGCGCCAGCAGCGCCTCCGGGACGGTAGTTAATTCACCCCTCCACTTT
-	-	TRBV5-5	TRBJ2-1	CASSLLIDEQFF	TGTGCCAGCAGCTTGTTGATCGATGAGCAGTTCTTC
few	-	TRBV27	TRBJ1-4	CASSLSWGFEKLFF	TGTGCCAGCAGTTTATCGTGGGGATTCGAAAAACTGTTTTTT
-	TRBD2	TRBV12-5	TRBJ2-1	CASGSGTSGYNEQFF	TGTGCTAGTGGTTCCGGGACTAGCGGGTACAATGAGCAGTTCTTC
few	TRBD2	TRBV18	TRBJ2-1	CASSPPGREVYNEQFF	TGTGCCAGCTCACCACCTGGGCGGGAGGTTTACAATGAGCAGTTCTTC
-	-	TRBV20-1	TRBJ1-1	CSARRGGVNTEAFF	TGCAGTGCTAGAAGAGGGGGTGTGAACACTGAAGCTTTCTTT
many	-	TRBV7-9	TRBJ2-2	CASSTNTGELFF	TGTGCCAGCAGCACGAACACCGGGGAGCTGTTTTTT
few	-	TRBV18	TRBJ1-5	CASSLQGGRQPQHF	TGTGCCAGCTCACTCCAAGGGGGACGTCAGCCCCAGCATTTT
-	TRBD1	TRBV10-3	TRBJ1-2	CAISGLGTGHYTF	TGTGCCATCAGTGGGTTAGGGACAGGCCACTACACCTTC
many	-	TRBV12-3/TRBV12-4	TRBJ2-7	CASSTSGSYEQYF	TGTGCCAGCAGTACTTCAGGGAGCTACGAGCAGTACTTC
-	-	TRBV5-6	TRBJ2-7	CASSLTGVSSYEQYF	TGTGCCAGCAGCTTGACTGGGGTGAGCTCCTACGAGCAGTACTTC
few	-	TRBV30	TRBJ1-1	CAWSVRRRGGRIGLEAFF	TGTGCCTGGAGTGTACGTCGCAGGGGAGGGAGAATTGGTCTTGAAGCTTTCTTT
-	-	TRBV30	TRBJ2-1	CARRGRGNMVEQFF	TGTGCCCGGAGGGGTCGCGGGAATATGGTTGAGCAGTTCTTC
many	-	TRBV2	TRBJ2-7	CASSAHGGEQYF	TGTGCCAGCAGCGCCCACGGCGGCGAGCAGTACTTC
many	TRBD1	TRBV5-1	TRBJ2-1	CASMLQGAGYNEQFF	TGCGCCAGCATGCTCCAGGGGGCGGGCTACAATGAGCAGTTCTTC
-	-	TRBV30	TRBJ1-5	CAWSPTPGWNQPQHF	TGTGCCTGGAGTCCCACGCCGGGTTGGAATCAGCCCCAGCATTTT
-	-	TRBV20-1	TRBJ2-3	CSAGGRPGGHTDTQYF	TGCAGTGCTGGGGGGCGGCCGGGAGGTCACACAGATACGCAGTATTTT
many	TRBD2	TRBV28	TRBJ2-7	CASSSAGTSVYEQYF	TGTGCCAGCAGTTCCGCCGGGACTAGCGTTTACGAGCAGTACTTC
few	-	TRBV29-1	TRBJ2-5	CSARSGGHPYF	TGCAGCGCCCGTTCCGGGGGGCATCCGTACTTC
many	TRBD2	TRBV2	TRBJ2-3	CASRATSGSTDTQYF	TGTGCCAGCAGGGCGACTAGCGGAAGCACAGATACGCAGTATTTT
-	TRBD1	TRBV20-1	TRBJ1-2	CSARQGVYGYTF	TGCAGTGCAAGACAGGGGGTTTATGGCTACACCTTC
-	-	TRBV24-1	TRBJ2-1	CATSGGVKRSSHEQFF	TGTGCCACCAGTGGGGGGGTAAAACGGAGCTCCCATGAGCAGTTCTTC
few	-	TRBV5-1	TRBJ1-2	CASSMTSGAPYGYTF	TGCGCCAGCAGCATGACATCGGGAGCCCCCTATGGCTACACCTTC
few	TRBD1	TRBV20-1	TRBJ2-7	CSARDLGQYSYEQYF	TGCAGTGCTAGAGATTTGGGACAGTACTCCTACGAGCAGTACTTC
-	-	TRBV18	TRBJ1-2	CASSPQGSEGYTF	TGTGCCAGCTCACCACAGGGGTCGGAGGGCTACACCTTC
few	TRBD2	TRBV2	TRBJ2-1	CASSLGLASDEQFF	TGTGCCAGCAGTCTGGGACTAGCAAGCGATGAGCAGTTCTTC
few	TRBD2	TRBV28	TRBJ2-7	CASSSSGGLAVYKQYF	TGTGCCAGCAGTTCCTCTGGGGGACTAGCGGTCTATAAGCAGTACTTC
few	-	TRBV20-1	TRBJ2-5	CSARLGGGQETQYF	TGCAGTGCTAGGCTAGGTGGGGGGCAAGAGACCCAGTACTTC
-	TRBD1	TRBV6-1	TRBJ1-5	CASAGTGSVSNQPQHF	TGTGCCAGCGCCGGGACAGGGAGTGTTAGCAATCAGCCCCAGCATTTT
-	TRBD2	TRBV7-8	TRBJ2-2	CASSYVARTSGNTGELFF	TGTGCCAGCAGCTACGTGGCCCGGACTAGCGGCAACACCGGGGAGCTGTTTTTT
-	-	TRBV30	TRBJ2-7	CAWREGTEQYF	TGTGCCTGGAGGGAGGGTACCGAGCAGTACTTC
-	-	TRBV28	TRBJ2-1	CASSFGVGSSYNEQFF	TGTGCCAGCAGTTTTGGGGTCGGGAGCTCCTACAATGAGCAGTTCTTC
few	-	TRBV28	TRBJ2-7	CASSLPVGEQYF	TGTGCCAGCAGTTTGCCAGTCGGAGAGCAGTACTTC
few	-	TRBV2	TRBJ2-7	CASTVTTYEQYF	TGTGCCAGCACCGTGACTACCTACGAGCAGTACTTC
-	-	TRBV28	TRBJ2-1	CASSEPGSKYNEQFF	TGTGCCAGCAGCGAACCAGGTTCGAAGTACAATGAGCAGTTCTTC
few	-	TRBV24-1	TRBJ2-3	CATSENRNTDTQYF	TGTGCCACCAGTGAAAACAGAAACACAGATACGCAGTATTTT
few	-	TRBV7-9	TRBJ1-1	CASSFPSPALGTAFF	TGTGCCAGCAGCTTTCCGTCGCCGGCACTCGGTACAGCTTTCTTT
-	-	TRBV11-2	TRBJ2-7	CAWSVNGAPTYEQYF	TGTGCCTGGAGTGTAAACGGGGCACCTACCTACGAGCAGTACTTC
-	-	TRBV10-3	TRBJ2-3	CAISADTTDTQYF	TGTGCCATCAGCGCCGACACCACAGATACGCAGTATTTT
many	-	TRBV7-2	TRBJ2-5	CASSLARQETQYF	TGTGCCAGCAGCTTAGCCCGGCAAGAGACCCAGTACTTC
-	TRBD2	TRBV29-1	TRBJ2-1	CSVVSGSRNEQFF	TGCAGCGTTGTTAGCGGGAGCCGAAATGAGCAGTTCTTC
many	-	TRBV28	TRBJ1-1	CASSFLGRSTEAFF	TGTGCCAGCAGTTTCCTGGGGCGGTCCACTGAAGCTTTCTTT
-	-	TRBV12-3/TRBV12-4	TRBJ2-4	CATQGGEENIQYF	TGTGCCACCCAAGGAGGGGAGGAAAACATTCAGTACTTC
many	-	TRBV7-2	TRBJ2-1	CASSLGSGVLNEQFF	TGTGCCAGCAGCTTAGGGTCGGGAGTTCTCAATGAGCAGTTCTTC
few	TRBD2	TRBV6-1	TRBJ2-1	CASSSPGLAGNLVRVNEQFF	TGTGCCAGCAGTTCACCGGGACTAGCGGGAAACCTAGTTAGGGTCAATGAGCAGTTCTTC
few	-	TRBV6-5	TRBJ2-7	CASSYSFLDSQHEQYF	TGTGCCAGCAGTTACTCATTTCTGGACTCCCAACACGAGCAGTACTTC
-	-	TRBV30	TRBJ2-5	CAWSGEVRETQYF	TGTGCCTGGAGTGGAGAGGTGAGAGAGACCCAGTACTTC
-	-	TRBV6-5	TRBJ2-2	CASSYVSGNTGELFF	TGTGCCAGCAGTTACGTTAGCGGGAACACCGGGGAGCTGTTTTTT
-	-	TRBV4-3	TRBJ1-2	CASSQIGGYGYTF	TGCGCCAGCAGCCAAATAGGGGGCTATGGCTACACCTTC
few	TRBD2	TRBV20-1	TRBJ2-3	CSALGLAGAMYTDTQYF	TGCAGTGCCCTGGGACTAGCGGGCGCCATGTATACAGATACGCAGTATTTT
many	-	TRBV2	TRBJ2-7	CASSERARGHEQYF	TGTGCCAGCAGTGAACGGGCAAGGGGCCACGAGCAGTACTTC
-	TRBD2	TRBV7-8	TRBJ2-7	CASSPNPAGGPRYEQYF	TGTGCCAGCAGCCCCAACCCGGCGGGAGGGCCCCGCTACGAGCAGTACTTC
few	-	TRBV20-1	TRBJ2-4	CSASGRVAKNIQYF	TGCAGTGCTAGTGGCAGGGTAGCCAAAAACATTCAGTACTTC